This entry concerns a single TCR beta chain. This receptor's antigen is unknown. Base qualities were left out, and no much larger clone turns up one base away. To estimate absolute template abundance from read counts, synthetic TCR analog templates were spiked into each PCR. The immunoSEQ assay was used to amplify TCRbeta CDR3 regions from genomic DNA with bias-controlled V and J gene primers. Rearranged TCRbeta segments were sequenced at approximately 20X coverage. In the paper's pipeline: Sequencing errors were corrected by clustering, and CDR3s were annotated against IMGT so that V, D and J genes could be assigned. Downstream analyses used only productive TCRbeta rearrangements and left out out-of-frame or stop-codon sequences. To compute clonality, Shannon entropy was normalized by the log of the number of unique productive sequences and then subtracted from one. Fisher's exact test with Benjamini-Hochberg correction, at a threshold of adjusted p below 0.01, was used to find clones that differed between time points or between blood and tumor. TCRdb's version of the immuneACCESS table is confined to in-frame rearrangements and falls short of the full clone set. An unresolved V gene accounts for under half of the shortfall where checked; the remainder is of unknown origin. That table gives V, J and clone size, and the DNA gave D and trimming. This sample is represented by 85,000 to 90,000 clones; 85% of them were singletons. Approximately 15% of the sample is taken by the ten largest.

This sample stems from a study of PD-L1 blockade in urothelial cancer (dated 2017 in TCRdb). Background on the whole study: Therapy was started at some point between 2013 and 2015 for all patients, and atezolizumab 1,200 mg was administered intravenously every 3 weeks. Pretreatment tumor samples and matched peripheral blood, collected serially before and after atezolizumab treatment, underwent TCR sequencing. Durable clinical benefit was achieved by nine patients and was not achieved by 20 patients. Blood samples gave a median of about 150,000 T cells and 83,000 or so unique TCRs, with a median clonality of roughly 0.081. Durable clinical benefit was defined as a progression-free survival longer than 6 months, and TCR features were additionally tested against progression-free survival and overall survival. Pretreatment blood TCR-seq was available for nearly 30 patients, at least one posttreatment blood collection was obtained for some 24 patients, and tumor TCR-seq was available for some 24 patients. Blood samples were analyzed at 3 weeks after treatment start (second dose) and at 6 weeks after treatment start. Patients had an ECOG performance status of 0 or 1 and had received between 0 and 3 prior chemotherapy regimens. The study, an exploratory multi-omic analysis, examined somatic, immune and clinical correlates of response to PD-L1 blockade with atezolizumab in urothelial cancer. About nine tenths of the roughly 29 patients were identified as males with urothelial cancer of bladder origin, and a prior smoking history was reported by 18 of 29 patients. Whole exome sequencing and RNA sequencing of pretreatment tumors were performed alongside TCR sequencing in the same patients. Points the paper makes about the study in general: Improved progression-free and overall survival was associated with having pretreatment peripheral blood TCR clonality below the median. Because the sample size was small (n ≈ 28) and many of the analyses were exploratory, the results are meant to be hypothesis-generating. At 3 weeks after the start of treatment, tumor-associated TCR clones in peripheral blood had expanded more in patients with durable benefit (n ≈ 24, p = 0.022).

Its CDR3 holds 15 amino acids, cysteine through phenylalanine. Only the CDR3 region is kept as DNA, spanning 45 bases read in frame from base 1. At the junction V is shortened by 3 bases and J by 3 bases; bases outside the gene matches: 8. CDR1 is given as MDHEN and CDR2 as SYDVKM, both from the germline V gene. What this sample's time point label stands for: pretreatment peripheral blood. A cohort of more than 25 patients with locally advanced or metastatic urothelial carcinoma, treated at Memorial Sloan Kettering on a trial protocol, was included. Peripheral blood mononuclear cells were collected pretreatment and during treatment, with between 1 and 8 total time points per patient. The Qiagen DNeasy Blood extraction kit was used to purify genomic DNA from total PBMCs and tumor samples. PBMCs were collected pretreatment and during treatment, and were isolated and stored as previously described.

This receptor was taken from a man in his 60s with urothelial cancer. The V and J segments used are TRBV28 and TRBJ2-7; 7 of the junction bases match TRBD1. The sample consisted of PBMCs, taken around atezolizumab (anti-PD-L1) treatment. The CDR3 reads as follows: CASSFFSGGSYEQYF. The DNA sequence reads TGTGCCAGCAGTTTTTTTTCAGGGGGTAGCTACGAGCAGTACTTC.